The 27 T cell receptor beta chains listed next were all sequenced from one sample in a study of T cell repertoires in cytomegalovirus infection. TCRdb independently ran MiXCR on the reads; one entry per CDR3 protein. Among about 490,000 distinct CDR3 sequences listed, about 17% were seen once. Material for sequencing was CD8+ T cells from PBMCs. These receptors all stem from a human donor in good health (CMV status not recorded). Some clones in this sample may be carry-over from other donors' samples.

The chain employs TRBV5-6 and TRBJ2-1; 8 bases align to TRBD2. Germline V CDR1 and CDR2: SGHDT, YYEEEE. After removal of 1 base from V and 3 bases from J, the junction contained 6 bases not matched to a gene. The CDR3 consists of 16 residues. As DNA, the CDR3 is TGTGCCAGCAGCTTGAGTAGCGGGACCCTCTACAATGAGCAGTTCTTC. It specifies CASSLSSGTLYNEQFF.

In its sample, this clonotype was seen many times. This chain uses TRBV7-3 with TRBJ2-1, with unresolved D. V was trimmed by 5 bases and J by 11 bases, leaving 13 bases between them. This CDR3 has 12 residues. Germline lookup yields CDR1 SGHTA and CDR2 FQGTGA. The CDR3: CASSPGRSQQFF. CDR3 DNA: TGTGCCAGCAGCCCGGGCCGTTCTCAGCAGTTCTTC.

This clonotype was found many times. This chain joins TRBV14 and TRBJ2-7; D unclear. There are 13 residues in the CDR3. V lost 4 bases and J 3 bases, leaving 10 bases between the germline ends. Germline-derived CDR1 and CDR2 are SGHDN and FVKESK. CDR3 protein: CASSPRTDYEQYF. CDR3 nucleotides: TGTGCCAGCAGCCCGCGGACGGACTACGAGCAGTACTTC.

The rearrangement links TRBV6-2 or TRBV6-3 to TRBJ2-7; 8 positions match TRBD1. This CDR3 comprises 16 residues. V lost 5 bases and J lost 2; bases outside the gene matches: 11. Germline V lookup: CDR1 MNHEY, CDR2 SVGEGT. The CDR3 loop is CASSLNRDRSTYEQYF. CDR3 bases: TGTGCCAGCAGTCTTAACCGGGACAGGTCCACCTACGAGCAGTACTTC.

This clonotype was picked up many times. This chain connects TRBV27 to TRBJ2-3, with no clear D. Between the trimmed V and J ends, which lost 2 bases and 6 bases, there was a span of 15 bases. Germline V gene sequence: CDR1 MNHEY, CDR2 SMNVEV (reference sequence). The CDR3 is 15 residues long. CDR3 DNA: TGTGCCAGCAGTTTAAATATGGCTCGAGGCGATACGCAGTATTTT. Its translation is CASSLNMARGDTQYF.

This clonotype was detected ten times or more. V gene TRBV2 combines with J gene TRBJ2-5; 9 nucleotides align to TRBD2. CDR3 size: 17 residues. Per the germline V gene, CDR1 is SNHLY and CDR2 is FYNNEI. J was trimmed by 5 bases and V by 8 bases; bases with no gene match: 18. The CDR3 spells CASLGVIAGDAIETQYF. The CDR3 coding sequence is TGTGCCAGCTTGGGCGTGATAGCGGGAGATGCAATTGAGACCCAGTACTTC.

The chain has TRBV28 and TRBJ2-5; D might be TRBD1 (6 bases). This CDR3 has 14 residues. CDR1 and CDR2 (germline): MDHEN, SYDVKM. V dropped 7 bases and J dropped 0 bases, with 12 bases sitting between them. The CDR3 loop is CASTLGGYQETQYF. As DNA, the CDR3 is TGTGCCAGCACCCTAGGGGGATACCAAGAGACCCAGTACTTC.

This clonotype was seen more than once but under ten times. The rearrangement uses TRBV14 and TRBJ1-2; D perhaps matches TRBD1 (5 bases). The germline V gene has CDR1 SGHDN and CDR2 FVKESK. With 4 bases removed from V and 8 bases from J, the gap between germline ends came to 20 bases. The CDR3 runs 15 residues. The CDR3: CASSLQTVLREGYTF. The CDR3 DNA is TGTGCCAGCAGCCTTCAGACAGTACTCCGTGAGGGCTACACCTTC.

This chain's CDR3 is CASSIRTSANSGANVLTF. CDR3 DNA sequence: TGTGCCAGTAGTATAAGGACTAGCGCCAACTCTGGGGCCAACGTCCTGACTTTC. The chain uses TRBV19 and TRBJ2-6; 9 bases match TRBD2. CDR1 and CDR2 from the germline V gene are LNHDA and SQIVND (reference sequence). The CDR3 length is 18 residues. V lost 2 bases and J lost 0; bases outside the gene matches: 5.

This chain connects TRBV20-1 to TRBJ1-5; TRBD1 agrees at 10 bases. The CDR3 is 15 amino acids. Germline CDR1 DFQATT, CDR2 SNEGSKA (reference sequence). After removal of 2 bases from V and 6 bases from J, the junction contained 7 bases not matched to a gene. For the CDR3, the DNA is TGCAGTGCTAGAAACCCGGGACAGGGGCTTCAGCCCCAGCATTTT. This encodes CSARNPGQGLQPQHF.

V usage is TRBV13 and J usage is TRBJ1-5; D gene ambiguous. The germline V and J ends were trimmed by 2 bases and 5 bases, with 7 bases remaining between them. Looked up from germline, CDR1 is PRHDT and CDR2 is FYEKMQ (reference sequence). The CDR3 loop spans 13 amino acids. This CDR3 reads CASSLKGYQPQHF. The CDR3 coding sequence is TGTGCCAGCAGCTTAAAAGGGTATCAGCCCCAGCATTTT.

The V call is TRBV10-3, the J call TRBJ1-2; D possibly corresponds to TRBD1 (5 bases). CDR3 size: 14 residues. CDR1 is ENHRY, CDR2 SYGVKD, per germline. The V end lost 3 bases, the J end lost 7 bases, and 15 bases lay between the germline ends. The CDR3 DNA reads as TGTGCCATCAGTGATGGTCCGGGGGTAGGTGGCTACACCTTC. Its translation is CAISDGPGVGGYTF.

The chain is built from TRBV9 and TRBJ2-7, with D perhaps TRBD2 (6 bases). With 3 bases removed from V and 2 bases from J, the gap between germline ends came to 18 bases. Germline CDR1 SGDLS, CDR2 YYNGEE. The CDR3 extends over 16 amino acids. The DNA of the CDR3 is TGTGCCAGCAGCGAGCCCCGGGCTAGCGCTGCCTACGAGCAGTACTTC. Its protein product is CASSEPRASAAYEQYF.

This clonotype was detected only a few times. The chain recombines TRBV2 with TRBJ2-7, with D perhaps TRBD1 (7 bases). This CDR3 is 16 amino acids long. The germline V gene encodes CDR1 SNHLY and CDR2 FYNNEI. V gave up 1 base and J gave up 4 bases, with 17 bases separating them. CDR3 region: CASSEGRGLLWYEQYF. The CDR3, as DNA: TGTGCCAGCAGTGAAGGGAGGGGGCTCCTATGGTACGAGCAGTACTTC.

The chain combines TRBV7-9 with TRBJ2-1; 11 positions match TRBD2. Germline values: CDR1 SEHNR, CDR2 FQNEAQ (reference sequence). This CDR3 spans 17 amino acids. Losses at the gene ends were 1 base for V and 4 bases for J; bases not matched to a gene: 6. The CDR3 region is CASSLEGTSGLYNEQFF. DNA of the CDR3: TGTGCCAGCAGCTTAGAAGGGACTAGCGGTTTATACAATGAGCAGTTCTTC. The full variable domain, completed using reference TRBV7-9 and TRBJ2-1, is DTGVSQNPRHKITKRGQNVTFRCDPISEHNRLYWYRQTLGQGPEFLTYFQNEAQLEKSRLLSDRFSAERPKGSFSTLEIQRTEQGDSAMYLCASSLEGTSGLYNEQFFGPGTRLTVL.

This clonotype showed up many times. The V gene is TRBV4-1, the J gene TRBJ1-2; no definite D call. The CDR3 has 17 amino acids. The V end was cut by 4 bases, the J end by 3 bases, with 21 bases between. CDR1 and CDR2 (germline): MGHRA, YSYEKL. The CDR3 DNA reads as TGCGCCAGCAGCCTAGGAGACGCGAGGGAGTTTGACTATGGCTACACCTTC. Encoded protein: CASSLGDAREFDYGYTF.

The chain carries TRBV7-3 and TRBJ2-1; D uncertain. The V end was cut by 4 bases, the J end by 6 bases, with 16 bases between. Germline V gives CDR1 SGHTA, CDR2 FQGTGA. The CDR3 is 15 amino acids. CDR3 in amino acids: CASSSGSGSGNEQFF. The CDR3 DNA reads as TGTGCCAGCAGCTCAGGCTCCGGAAGTGGCAATGAGCAGTTCTTC. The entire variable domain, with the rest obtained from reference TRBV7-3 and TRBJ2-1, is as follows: GAGVSQTPSNKVTEKGKYVELRCDPISGHTALYWYRQSLGQGPEFLIYFQGTGAADDSGLPNDRFFAVRPEGSVSTLKIQRTERGDSAVYLCASSSGSGSGNEQFFGPGTRLTVL.

CDR3 sequence: CASGKQGAYYGYTF. The CDR3 DNA sequence: TGTGCCAGCGGAAAACAGGGGGCCTACTATGGCTACACCTTC. The chain joins TRBV27 to TRBJ1-2, with 9 nucleotides matching TRBD1. Unmatched junction bases numbered 7, after V lost 8 bases and J lost 3 bases. The CDR3 has 14 amino acids. CDR1 MNHEY and CDR2 SMNVEV come from the germline V gene (reference sequence).

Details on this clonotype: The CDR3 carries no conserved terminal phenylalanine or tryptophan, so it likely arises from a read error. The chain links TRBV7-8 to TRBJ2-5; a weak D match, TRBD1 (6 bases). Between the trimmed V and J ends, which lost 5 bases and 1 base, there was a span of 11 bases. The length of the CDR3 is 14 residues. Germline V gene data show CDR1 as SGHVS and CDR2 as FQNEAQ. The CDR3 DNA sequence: TGTGCCAGCAGCCCGAGGACAGTCCAAGAGACCCAGTACTGC. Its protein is CASSPRTVQETQYC.

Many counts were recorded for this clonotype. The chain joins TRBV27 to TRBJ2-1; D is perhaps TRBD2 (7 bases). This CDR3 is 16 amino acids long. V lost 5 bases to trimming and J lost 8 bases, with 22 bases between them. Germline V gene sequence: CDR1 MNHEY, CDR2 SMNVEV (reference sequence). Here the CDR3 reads CASSPPGGLYGDEQFF. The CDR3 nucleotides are TGTGCCAGCAGTCCCCCGGGGGGCTTGTACGGCGATGAGCAGTTCTTC.

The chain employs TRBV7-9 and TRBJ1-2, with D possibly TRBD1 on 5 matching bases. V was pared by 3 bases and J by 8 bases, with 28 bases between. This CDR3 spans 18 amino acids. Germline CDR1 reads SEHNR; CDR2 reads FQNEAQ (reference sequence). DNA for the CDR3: TGTGCCAGCAGCTTCTTACACATGGGACGGACGTTTTATAAAGGCTACACCTTC. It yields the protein CASSFLHMGRTFYKGYTF.

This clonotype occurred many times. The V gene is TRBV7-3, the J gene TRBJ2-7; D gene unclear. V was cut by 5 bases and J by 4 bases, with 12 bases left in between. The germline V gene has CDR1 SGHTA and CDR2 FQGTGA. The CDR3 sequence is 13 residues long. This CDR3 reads CASSKNPNYEQYF. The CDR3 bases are TGTGCCAGCAGCAAGAACCCGAATTACGAGCAGTACTTC. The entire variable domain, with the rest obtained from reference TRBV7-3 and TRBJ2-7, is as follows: GAGVSQTPSNKVTEKGKYVELRCDPISGHTALYWYRQSLGQGPEFLIYFQGTGAADDSGLPNDRFFAVRPEGSVSTLKIQRTERGDSAVYLCASSKNPNYEQYFGPGTRLTVT.

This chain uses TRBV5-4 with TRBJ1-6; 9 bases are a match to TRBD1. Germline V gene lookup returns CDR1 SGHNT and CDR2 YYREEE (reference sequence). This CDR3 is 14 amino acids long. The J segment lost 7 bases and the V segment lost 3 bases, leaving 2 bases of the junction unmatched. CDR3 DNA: TGTGCCAGCAGCTGGACAGGGGAAAATTCACCCCTCCACTTT. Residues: CASSWTGENSPLHF.

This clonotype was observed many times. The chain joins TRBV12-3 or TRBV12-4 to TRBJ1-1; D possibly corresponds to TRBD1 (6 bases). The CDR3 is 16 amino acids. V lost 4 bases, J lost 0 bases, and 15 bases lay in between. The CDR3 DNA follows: TGTGCCAGCAGTTATTCCAGGGGCGGAGTGAACACTGAAGCTTTCTTT. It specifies CASSYSRGGVNTEAFF.

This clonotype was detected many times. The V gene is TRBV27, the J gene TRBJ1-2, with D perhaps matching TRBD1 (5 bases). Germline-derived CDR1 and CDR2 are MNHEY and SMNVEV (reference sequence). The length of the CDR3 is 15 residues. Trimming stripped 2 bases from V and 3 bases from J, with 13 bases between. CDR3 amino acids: CASSLGQGIHYGYTF. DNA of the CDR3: TGTGCCAGCAGTTTAGGCCAGGGCATCCACTATGGCTACACCTTC.

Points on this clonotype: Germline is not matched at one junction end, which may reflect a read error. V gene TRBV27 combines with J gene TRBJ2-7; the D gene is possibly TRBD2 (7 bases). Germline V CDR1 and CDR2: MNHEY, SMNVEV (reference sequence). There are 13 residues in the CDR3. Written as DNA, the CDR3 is TGTGCCAGCAGCCCGGGGGGCTCCGACGAGCAGTACTTC. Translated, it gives CASSPGGSDEQYF.

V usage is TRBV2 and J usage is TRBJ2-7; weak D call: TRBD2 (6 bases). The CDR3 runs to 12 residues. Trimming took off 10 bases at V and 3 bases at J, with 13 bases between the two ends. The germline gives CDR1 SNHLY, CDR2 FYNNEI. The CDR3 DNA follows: TGTGCCACCAGGACTATAAACTACGAGCAGTACTTC. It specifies CATRTINYEQYF. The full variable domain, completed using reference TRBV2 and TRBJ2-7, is EPEVTQTPSHQVTQMGQEVILRCVPISNHLYFYWYRQILGQKVEFLVSFYNNEISEKSEIFDDQFSVERPDGSNFTLKIRSTKLEDSAMYFCATRTINYEQYFGPGTRLTVT.